Each of the 12 T cell receptor beta chains below was sequenced from the same sample in a study of cytotoxic CD8 clonotypes in ibrutinib-treated CLL. Clones were sequenced by immunoSEQ multiplex PCR, and TCRdb holds only the in-frame ones, with some missing. In the table there are 150,000 to 200,000 clones, roughly 84% of which are singletons. The sequences come from PBMCs, collected at disease progression, from a patient treated with ibrutinib. These receptors all come from a human donor with chronic lymphocytic leukemia.

The chain employs TRBV9 and TRBJ2-7; TRBD2 might be the D (6 bases). Trimming took 4 bases from V and 5 from J, leaving 19 bases between them. The CDR3 loop spans 15 amino acids. CDR1 and CDR2 (germline): SGDLS, YYNGEE. In DNA form, the CDR3 reads TGTGCCAGCAGCCCCCACTGGAGGGTTGGGGACGAGCAGTACTTC. Protein: CASSPHWRVGDEQYF.

The chain has TRBV4-1 and TRBJ1-3, with D unresolved. The germline V gene has CDR1 MGHRA and CDR2 YSYEKL. This CDR3 contains 16 residues. The V gene lost 0 bases and the J gene lost 2 bases, with 11 bases spanning the gap. Here the CDR3 DNA reads TGCGCCAGCAGCCAAGATCGGGCAGGAACTGGAAACACCATATATTTT. Protein product: CASSQDRAGTGNTIYF.

The chain carries TRBV2 and TRBJ2-3; possible D gene TRBD1, 5 bases. CDR3 size: 15 residues. Between the trimmed V and J ends, which lost 0 bases and 3 bases, there was a span of 10 bases. Germline V gives CDR1 SNHLY, CDR2 FYNNEI. The CDR3 sequence is CASSEARQPTDTQYF. DNA for the CDR3: TGTGCCAGCAGTGAAGCGCGACAGCCTACAGATACGCAGTATTTT.

This chain connects TRBV25-1 to TRBJ2-1, with TRBD1 matching over 8 bases. Unmatched junction bases numbered 13, after V lost 4 bases and J lost 8 bases. The germline V gene encodes CDR1 MGHDK and CDR2 SYGVNS. The CDR3 spans 16 residues. The CDR3 loop reads CASSGGGQGFVDEQFF. CDR3 in DNA: TGTGCCAGCAGTGGAGGAGGACAGGGTTTTGTAGATGAGCAGTTCTTC.

This chain uses TRBV7-8 with TRBJ2-1; the match to TRBD1 covers 8 bases. The CDR3 covers 17 residues. CDR1 and CDR2 from the germline V gene are SGHVS and FQNEAQ. Losses at the gene ends were 2 bases for V and 5 bases for J; bases not matched to a gene: 11. The CDR3 DNA is TGTGCCAGCAGCTTAAGGGCTCGGGGGACAGGCAACAATGAGCAGTTCTTC. Translating it yields CASSLRARGTGNNEQFF.

The chain joins TRBV5-1 to TRBJ2-2; the D gene could be TRBD1 or TRBD2 (5 bases each). The CDR3 is 16 amino acids. Germline V gives CDR1 SGHRS, CDR2 YFSETQ. V was pared by 3 bases and J by 0 bases, with 12 bases between. CDR3 coding DNA: TGCGCCAGCAGCTCCACCGGGACCGCGAACACCGGGGAGCTGTTTTTT. This translates into CASSSTGTANTGELFF.

V and J are TRBV6-5 and TRBJ2-7, with TRBD2 as a possible D gene (5 bases). This CDR3 has 14 residues. Germline V gene lookup returns CDR1 MNHEY and CDR2 SVGAGI. Trimming cost V 0 bases and J 3 bases, with 9 bases left between them. The CDR3 nucleotides read TGTGCCAGCAGTTACTCGACTACGAGCTACGAGCAGTACTTC. It is translated as CASSYSTTSYEQYF.

The chain links TRBV6-6 to TRBJ2-7; 7 bases align to TRBD1. From germline, CDR1 is MNHNY and CDR2 SVGAGI (reference sequence). The ends lost 4 bases at V and 4 bases at J; junction bases unmatched: 7. CDR3 length equals 14 residues. The DNA for the CDR3 is TGTGCCAGCAGTTTTAGGGGACAGAATTACGAGCAGTACTTC. It specifies CASSFRGQNYEQYF.

V gene TRBV5-5 combines with J gene TRBJ1-2, with D possibly matching TRBD1 (6 bases). Trimming removed 1 base at V and 2 bases at J, with 9 bases between. Germline V gene sequence: CDR1 SGHKS, CDR2 YYEKEE (reference sequence). The CDR3 consists of 14 residues. CDR3 amino acids: CASSLITGNYGYTF. CDR3 coding DNA: TGTGCCAGCAGCTTGATAACAGGGAACTATGGCTACACCTTC.

V is TRBV10-3 and J is TRBJ2-7, with D hard to call. The CDR3 is made up of 14 amino acids. Trimming left V 2 bases short and J 2 bases short, with 10 bases between. Germline assignment: CDR1 ENHRY and CDR2 SYGVKD. CDR3 amino acids: CAISEELNPYEQYF. As DNA, the CDR3 is TGTGCCATCAGTGAGGAGCTTAACCCCTACGAGCAGTACTTC.

The J gene is TRBJ1-2, the V gene TRBV7-8; D call uncertain. CDR3 length: 13 residues. Deletions cut 1 base from V and 6 bases from J, with 9 bases between. The germline CDR1 and CDR2 sequences are SGHVS and FQNEAQ. In DNA form, the CDR3 reads TGTGCCAGCAGCTTAGGGAGCGGGGATGGCTACACCTTC. This sequence encodes CASSLGSGDGYTF.

The chain carries TRBV5-5 and TRBJ2-7; D remains ambiguous. The germline V and J ends were trimmed by 3 bases and 2 bases, with 3 bases remaining between them. There are 11 residues in the CDR3. Per the germline V gene, CDR1 is SGHKS and CDR2 is YYEKEE (reference sequence). CDR3 protein: CASSSTYEQYF. CDR3 bases: TGTGCCAGCAGCTCAACCTACGAGCAGTACTTC.